This TCR beta chain was documented in a study of blood T cell repertoires in COVID-19 (dated by TCRdb to about 2020). With respect to the entire study: Samples covering the acute and convalescent phases of COVID-19 were provided by collaborators in the United States, Italy and Spain. The material from the prospective study consisted of cDNA or gDNA derived from T cells, B-cell-depleted T cells, or PBMCs. Subjects who had been exposed to COVID-19, were actively infected with it, or had recovered from it provided the deeply sampled blood TCRbeta repertoires that made up the dataset. The repertoires were made available in a free public database intended to serve as a resource for research on the immune response to SARS-CoV-2. Samples came from the ongoing ImmuneRACE study (first 160 participants) plus 1,254 subjects from 6 global collaborators. A de-identified subject ID, COVID-19 status, age in years and sex were almost always included in the sample metadata. Where HLA class I and class II types were available, the types were taken from metadata supplied by the sample provider, not from assay-based typing.

The junction shows trimming of 6 bases on V and 5 bases on J, plus 10 bases between the germline ends. The CDR3 holds 12 amino acids from the cysteine to the phenylalanine. Only CDR3 DNA is held: 36 bases, read in frame from base 1. Taken from the germline V gene, the CDR1 and CDR2 loops are SGHRS and YFSETQ. A word on this clone: What this receptor recognizes is not known. Base qualities are not recorded, but no much larger clone differs from it by a single base.

Whole blood was collected in K2EDTA tubes by collaborating institutions according to the institutions' own protocols. For TCRbeta analysis, collaborators shipped samples as frozen whole blood, isolated PBMCs, or DNA extracted from either of those sample types. Beyond this particular receptor, the publication reports: Clinical and demographic metadata were provided uncurated, with the amount varying by source and participant.

The immunoSEQ Assay, a bias-controlled multiplex PCR, was used to amplify TCRbeta CDR3 regions from genomic DNA. Turning to the authors' computational methods: The number of nucleated cells in each sample was estimated from the amplification of reference gene primers within the assay. Sequence reads were collapsed and filtered to measure the absolute abundance of every unique TCRbeta CDR3 rearrangement. For each sample, productive Simpson clonality was calculated as the square root of Simpson's diversity index across productive rearrangements. The immuneACCESS repertoire file appears here via TCRdb, limited to in-frame rearrangements. These files lack a portion of the clones; in checked studies, under half of the deficit traces to unresolved V genes, and the cause of the others is not known. That table is the source of V, J and clone size, and D and trimming were worked out from the DNA. This sample comprises some 150,000 clones, around 84% of them detected only once. 4.8% of the sample belongs to the ten largest clones.

The specimen sequenced was peripheral blood. This receptor was identified in a human donor in a cohort sampled during active COVID-19. This chain is built from TRBV5-1 and TRBJ2-3, with the D gene too uncertain to name. The DNA sequence reads TGCGCCAGCACCGAGGAGTTAGATACGCAGTATTTT. Translated, this gives CASTEELDTQYF.